The next 29 T cell receptor beta chains were all read from a single sample in a study of T cell changes during pregnancy in multiple sclerosis. Assay used: immunoSEQ multiplex PCR; TCRdb lists only in-frame clones, some missing. The sample includes around 75,000 clones, more than 70% of them seen just once. Material: peripheral blood, obtained in the first trimester of pregnancy. Receptors originate from a female donor in good health, enrolled as a control in a pregnancy study.

The rearrangement uses TRBV18 and TRBJ1-1, with D hard to call. CDR1 is KGHSH and CDR2 is LQKENI in the germline V gene. V shed 0 bases and J shed 0 bases, with 8 bases lying between them. The CDR3 sequence is 15 residues long. The CDR3 region has the DNA TGTGCCAGCTCACCACCGGCGGCTGTGAACACTGAAGCTTTCTTT. Translated, it gives CASSPPAAVNTEAFF.

V gene TRBV4-1 combines with J gene TRBJ1-4; weak D call: TRBD1 (6 bases). Germline CDR1 MGHRA, CDR2 YSYEKL. CDR3 length equals 14 residues. V lost 4 bases and J lost 7, with 13 bases in between. CDR3 sequence (DNA): TGCGCCAGCAGCCCGCGGACAGTTTCTGAAAAACTGTTTTTT. This sequence encodes CASSPRTVSEKLFF.

About this clone itself: The same CDR3 arises from other DNA sequences in this sample as well. The V call is TRBV5-1, the J call TRBJ1-1, with TRBD1 matching 7 bases. Trimming removed 4 bases from V and 2 bases from J; junction bases left unmatched: 5. CDR1 and CDR2 from the germline V gene are SGHRS and YFSETQ. The length of the CDR3 is 14 residues. DNA of the CDR3: TGCGCCAGCAGCCTCCGACAGGGAAACACTGAAGCTTTCTTT. Translated, it gives CASSLRQGNTEAFF.

J is TRBJ2-3 and V is TRBV10-1; D may be TRBD2 (7 bases). V lost 10 bases, J lost 2 bases, and 13 bases lay in between. Germline CDR1 WNHNN, CDR2 SYGVQD (reference sequence). This CDR3 is 13 amino acids long. Written as DNA, the CDR3 is TGCGCCACCTCGCGGGGGCTCACAGATACGCAGTATTTT. Translated: CATSRGLTDTQYF.

In this sample, this clone turned up a few times. This chain links TRBV6-4 with TRBJ2-2; 12 bases are a match to TRBD1. Germline CDR1 reads MRHNA; CDR2 reads SNTAGT. This CDR3 contains 15 residues. Germline trimming cut 10 bases from V and 6 bases from J; bases unmatched to any gene: 9. CDR3 coding DNA: TGTGCCAAGACCCCGGGACAGGGGGCCCCCGGGGAGCTGTTTTTT. The encoded protein is CAKTPGQGAPGELFF.

J is TRBJ1-2 and V is TRBV18; D is possibly TRBD1 (5 bases). V was shortened by 3 bases and J by 4 bases, with 12 bases between the two germline ends. Germline V CDR1 and CDR2: KGHSH, LQKENI. CDR3 length: 14 residues. CDR3 sequence (DNA): TGTGCCAGCTCACCCGCCAGGGATAGCTATGGCTACACCTTC. Amino acids: CASSPARDSYGYTF.

The V and J genes are TRBV6-4 and TRBJ2-3, with TRBD2 matching 8 bases. The CDR3 is made up of 14 amino acids. Trimming cost V 2 bases and J 4 bases; bases outside gene matches: 2. The germline V gene encodes CDR1 MRHNA and CDR2 SNTAGT. The CDR3 reads CASSDRGLADTQYF. The CDR3 nucleotides are TGTGCCAGCAGTGACCGGGGACTAGCAGATACGCAGTATTTT.

V usage is TRBV19 and J usage is TRBJ1-2; D possibly corresponds to TRBD1 (5 bases). The CDR3 consists of 16 residues. Trimming stripped 5 bases from V and 1 base from J, with 17 bases between. The germline CDR1 and CDR2 sequences are LNHDA and SQIVND (reference sequence). The CDR3 nucleotides are TGTGCCAGTAGTGTTGAAGGGGAAGGGTTTAACTATGGCTACACCTTC. Translating gives CASSVEGEGFNYGYTF.

The rearrangement uses TRBV4-1 and TRBJ2-7; possible D gene TRBD1, 5 bases. V dropped 3 bases and J dropped 0 bases, with 24 bases sitting between them. The germline gives CDR1 MGHRA, CDR2 YSYEKL. This CDR3 is built from 19 residues. The CDR3 here is CASSHSGVRFRGSSYEQYF. The CDR3 DNA sequence: TGCGCCAGCAGCCATAGTGGCGTTCGGTTTAGGGGAAGCTCCTACGAGCAGTACTTC.

The chain couples TRBV18 to TRBJ2-1; a weak D match, TRBD1 (6 bases). Trimming left V 0 bases short and J 9 bases short, with 12 bases between. This CDR3 spans 14 amino acids. Germline V gene lookup returns CDR1 KGHSH and CDR2 LQKENI. The CDR3 sequence is CASSPPQGISEQFF. The CDR3 nucleotides are TGTGCCAGCTCACCACCACAGGGTATAAGTGAGCAGTTCTTC.

The chain couples TRBV6-1 to TRBJ1-5; D is unresolved. This CDR3 is built from 12 residues. CDR1 is MNHNS and CDR2 is SASEGT in the germline V gene. Trimming shortened V by 7 bases and J by 7 bases, and 11 bases separated the two germline ends. DNA of the CDR3: TGTGCCAGCACAACAGAAAGACAGCCCCAGCATTTT. Protein product: CASTTERQPQHF.

There are a few counts of this clone. V usage is TRBV5-4 and J usage is TRBJ2-7; 11 bases are shared with TRBD2. The germline V gene encodes CDR1 SGHNT and CDR2 YYREEE (reference sequence). The CDR3 totals 16 residues. J gave up 3 bases and V 3 bases, and 8 bases lay outside the gene matches. The CDR3 region is CASSSPTSGNLYEQYF. The CDR3 region has the DNA TGTGCCAGCAGCTCACCGACTAGCGGGAACCTCTACGAGCAGTACTTC.

This chain connects TRBV7-6 to TRBJ2-7; perhaps TRBD1 as D (5 bases). The V gene's germline CDR1 is SGHVS and CDR2 FNYEAQ. The CDR3 is made up of 15 amino acids. V lost 7 bases, J lost 4 bases, and 20 bases lay in between. The CDR3 protein is CASTLGAGREYEQYF. CDR3 sequence (DNA): TGTGCCAGCACCCTAGGGGCAGGGCGAGAGTACGAGCAGTACTTC. The whole variable domain, filled in from reference TRBV7-6 and TRBJ2-7, reads GAGVSQSPRYKVTKRGQDVALRCDPISGHVSLYWYRQALGQGPEFLTYFNYEAQQDKSGLPNDRFSAERPEGSISTLTIQRTEQRDSAMYRCASTLGAGREYEQYFGPGTRLTVT.

The genes are TRBV14 and TRBJ2-7; D gene unclear. V was pared by 0 bases and J by 6 bases, with 15 bases between. Germline assignment: CDR1 SGHDN and CDR2 FVKESK. The CDR3 totals 15 residues. The CDR3 sequence is CASSQDITERSEQYF. The CDR3 coding sequence is TGTGCCAGCAGCCAAGATATAACCGAGAGAAGCGAGCAGTACTTC.

The V call is TRBV19, the J call TRBJ1-5; perhaps TRBD1 as D (5 bases). Trimming shortened V by 5 bases and J by 1 base, and 21 bases separated the two germline ends. Germline V lookup: CDR1 LNHDA, CDR2 SQIVND (reference sequence). The CDR3 is made up of 18 amino acids. CDR3 loop: CASSGLDQGRLSNQPQHF. Written as DNA, the CDR3 is TGTGCCAGTAGTGGGCTTGATCAGGGAAGGTTGAGCAATCAGCCCCAGCATTTT.

The V and J genes are TRBV9 and TRBJ1-2; the match to TRBD1 covers 7 bases. The CDR3 contains 14 residues. The germline V gene has CDR1 SGDLS and CDR2 YYNGEE. V trimming: 0 bases; J trimming: 5 bases; junction bases outside the gene matches: 4. CDR3 region: CASSVGAGGYGYTF. CDR3 bases: TGTGCCAGCAGCGTAGGGGCAGGGGGGTATGGCTACACCTTC.

The gene calls are TRBV5-1 and TRBJ2-7; 12 positions match TRBD2. The ends lost 5 bases at V and 5 bases at J; junction bases unmatched: 11. Germline-derived CDR1 and CDR2 are SGHRS and YFSETQ. The CDR3 is 16 amino acids. Here the CDR3 DNA reads TGCGCCAGCAGTAACCCGACTAGCGGGAGAAACAACGAGCAGTACTTC. It translates to CASSNPTSGRNNEQYF.

The V gene is TRBV30, the J gene TRBJ2-7; D might be TRBD2 (6 bases). Germline V gene lookup returns CDR1 GTSNPN and CDR2 SVGIG (reference sequence). The CDR3 is made up of 15 amino acids. Trimming left V 1 base short and J 4 bases short, with 17 bases between. CDR3: CAWSALTSPSYEQYF. The DNA of the CDR3 is TGTGCCTGGAGTGCTTTAACTAGCCCCTCTTACGAGCAGTACTTC.

The genes are TRBV5-1 and TRBJ2-7; 7 nucleotides align to TRBD1. Germline loops: CDR1 SGHRS, CDR2 YFSETQ. CDR3 size: 16 residues. J lost 2 bases, V lost 0 bases, and 8 bases had no gene match. This CDR3 reads CASSLGAGTDTYEQYF. As DNA, the CDR3 is TGCGCCAGCAGCTTGGGGGCCGGGACAGACACCTACGAGCAGTACTTC.

The J gene is TRBJ1-5, the V gene TRBV6-6; D perhaps matches TRBD1 (5 bases). The CDR3 has 15 residues. V gave up 3 bases and J gave up 6 bases, with 15 bases separating them. CDR1 is MNHNY and CDR2 is SVGAGI in the germline V gene (reference sequence). The CDR3 sequence is CASSYGAGGVQPQHF. CDR3 DNA: TGTGCCAGCAGTTATGGCGCTGGGGGGGTTCAGCCCCAGCATTTT.

The rearrangement links TRBV9 to TRBJ2-5, with TRBD2 identical over 8 bases. Looked up from germline, CDR1 is SGDLS and CDR2 is YYNGEE. The CDR3 contains 16 residues. V shed 4 bases, J shed 5 bases, and the junction held 13 bases outside the gene matches. CDR3 nucleotides: TGTGCCAGCAGCCTAAATATTCGGGGGGGCATGGAGACCCAGTACTTC. Translation gives CASSLNIRGGMETQYF.

V gene TRBV4-3 combines with J gene TRBJ2-4; the match to TRBD1 covers 8 bases. The CDR3 sequence is 15 residues long. The V gene end was trimmed by 0 bases and the J gene end by 15 bases; junction bases not matched to a gene: 13. Germline values: CDR1 LGHNA, CDR2 YSLEER. CDR3 DNA: TGCGCCAGCAGCCAAGATCGGACAGGGATCTGGTACCCGTACTTC. It translates to CASSQDRTGIWYPYF.

In DNA, the CDR3 is TGTGCCAGCTCCGGGTATTCACCCCTCCACTTT. Protein sequence: CASSGYSPLHF. The chain couples TRBV28 to TRBJ1-6, with D uncertain. This CDR3 region has 11 residues. V dropped 8 bases and J dropped 8 bases, with 7 bases sitting between them. The germline V gene has CDR1 MDHEN and CDR2 SYDVKM.

The rearrangement uses TRBV4-1 and TRBJ2-5; TRBD2 might be the D (6 bases). CDR1 is MGHRA, CDR2 YSYEKL, per germline. V was trimmed by 2 bases and J by 9 bases, leaving 19 bases between them. The CDR3 contains 15 residues. The DNA for the CDR3 is TGCGCCAGCAGCCAACCAGACTCCTTCCCGGGGGCCCAGTACTTC. It codes for CASSQPDSFPGAQYF.

The chain links TRBV5-1 to TRBJ2-1; the D is unclear. The CDR3 spans 11 residues. Germline V gene sequence: CDR1 SGHRS, CDR2 YFSETQ. V lost 1 base and J 10 bases, leaving 6 bases between the germline ends. The CDR3 nucleotides are TGCGCCAGCAGCTTGTCTAGGGAGCAGTTCTTC. Protein sequence: CASSLSREQFF.

The chain recombines TRBV6-1 with TRBJ1-2; weak D call: TRBD1 (6 bases). Per germline, CDR1 MNHNS and CDR2 SASEGT. The CDR3 runs to 18 residues. V was trimmed by 0 bases and J by 2 bases, leaving 19 bases between them. The CDR3 here is CASSEAAWVAGANYGYTF. DNA of the CDR3: TGTGCCAGCAGTGAAGCAGCATGGGTAGCGGGGGCCAACTATGGCTACACCTTC.

This clone was seen more than once but under ten times. The chain links TRBV6-1 to TRBJ1-6; 10 positions agree with TRBD1. In germline, CDR1 is MNHNS, CDR2 SASEGT. The CDR3 has 14 residues. V trimming: 5 bases; J trimming: 7 bases; junction bases outside the gene matches: 2. CDR3 region: CASSRDRGNSPLHF. CDR3 coding DNA: TGTGCCAGCAGTAGGGACAGGGGAAATTCACCCCTCCACTTT.

The rearrangement links TRBV5-1 to TRBJ2-7, with unresolved D. CDR1 SGHRS and CDR2 YFSETQ come from the germline V gene. Between the trimmed V and J ends, which lost 1 base and 0 bases, there was a span of 11 bases. The CDR3 sequence is 15 residues long. For the CDR3, the DNA is TGCGCCAGCAGCTTGACGCGGCTTCCCTCCTACGAGCAGTACTTC. Protein sequence: CASSLTRLPSYEQYF. The full variable domain, with the rest looked up from reference TRBV5-1 and TRBJ2-7, is KAGVTQTPRYLIKTRGQQVTLSCSPISGHRSVSWYQQTPGQGLQFLFEYFSETQRNKGNFPGRFSGRQFSNSRSEMNVSTLELGDSALYLCASSLTRLPSYEQYFGPGTRLTVT.

This clone was seen just once. The rearrangement links TRBV11-3 to TRBJ2-4, with D tentatively TRBD1 (6 bases). CDR1 and CDR2 (germline): SGHNT, YENEEA. This CDR3 is 15 amino acids long. Trimming removed 8 bases at V and 0 bases at J, with 14 bases between. The chain's CDR3 is CASARGILAKNIQYF. As DNA, the CDR3 is TGTGCCAGCGCCAGGGGAATACTAGCCAAAAACATTCAGTACTTC.